This is a list of T cell receptor beta chains from one sample in a study of T cell repertoires in cytomegalovirus infection. Their antigens remain unidentified. TCRdb re-derived calls from the reads in MiXCR, one entry per CDR3 protein. The sample records around 130,000 distinct CDR3 sequences, 20% to 30% being singletons. The sequencing sample was made of PBMCs, sequenced either directly or after in vitro stimulation (not recorded which). The receptors derive from a human donor in good health (CMV status not recorded). Some clones in this sample may be carry-over from other donors' samples. Both conserved end residues are part of each CDR3. The order of the fields is clone size, J gene, V gene, D gene, CDR3 DNA, CDR3 protein. D genes are given only for firm matches. Size is stated for part of the rows, as once, few or many counts, or as a class when the clone is expanded.

. TRBJ2-2 TRBV7-3 . TGTGCCAGCAGCTTTAGACAGGACACCGGGGAGCTGTTTTTT CASSFRQDTGELFF
. TRBJ2-6 TRBV30 . TGTGCCTGGGACCCGAGCTCTGGGGCCAACGTCCTGACTTTC CAWDPSSGANVLTF
. TRBJ1-6 TRBV27 . TGTGCCAGCAAACCTGGGGAGTGGGATTCACCCCTCCACTTT CASKPGEWDSPLHF
. TRBJ2-1 TRBV19 TRBD2 TGTGCCAGTAGGGGAACGACTAGCGGGACAGCCTACAATGAGCAGTTCTTC CASRGTTSGTAYNEQFF
many TRBJ1-5 TRBV7-2 TRBD1 TGTGCCAGCAGCGCCGACAGGGGGCCCCAGCCCCAGCATTTT CASSADRGPQPQHF
. TRBJ1-2 TRBV7-2 TRBD1 TGTGCCAGCAGCTTACGTACAGGGGGCGAATCTAACTATGGCTACACCTTC CASSLRTGGESNYGYTF
few TRBJ2-1 TRBV12-3/TRBV12-4 . TGTGCCAGCAGTTTGTCACCCCAAGGGCAGTTCTTC CASSLSPQGQFF
few TRBJ2-1 TRBV12-5 TRBD2 TGTGCTAGTGGTTTGGGTCTAGCGGGAGCTAACGAACTAAATGAGCAGTTCTTC CASGLGLAGANELNEQFF
few TRBJ1-4 TRBV5-1 . TGCGCCAGCAGCTTGGCCCCCGGGGCCGATGAAAAACTGTTTTTT CASSLAPGADEKLFF
. TRBJ1-1 TRBV7-6 . TGTGCCAGCAGCGCACCTGGGAACACTGAAGCTTTCTTT CASSAPGNTEAFF
. TRBJ2-1 TRBV20-1 TRBD2 TGCAGTGCTAGAGATCTGCGGGAGGGCCTCATCAATGAGCAGTTCTTC CSARDLREGLINEQFF
. TRBJ1-5 TRBV19 . TGTGCCAGTAGTGGGGGTCAGCGAAGCAATCAGCCCCAGCATTTT CASSGGQRSNQPQHF
many TRBJ1-2 TRBV12-3/TRBV12-4 TRBD1 TGTGCCAGCAGTTTCGGCCGGCAGGGGGCCTATGGCTACACCTTC CASSFGRQGAYGYTF
. TRBJ2-2 TRBV19 . TGTGCCAGTAGTCCTCCCCCCGCGAACACCGGGGAGCTGTTTTTT CASSPPPANTGELFF
few TRBJ2-3 TRBV2 . TGTGCCAGCAGTGAAATAGGCCCGACAGATACGCAGTATTTT CASSEIGPTDTQYF
many TRBJ1-6 TRBV7-2 TRBD1 TGTGCCAGCAGCTTAGGGTCAGGGGGCTTGGTTAATTCACCCCTCCACTTT CASSLGSGGLVNSPLHF
. TRBJ2-1 TRBV12-5 TRBD1 TGTGCTAGTGGTTTAGGACAGGGAACATACAATGAGCAGTTCTTC CASGLGQGTYNEQFF
. TRBJ1-2 TRBV6-2/TRBV6-3 . TGTGCCAGCAGTTACTCGGCAGGGTTATATGGCTACACCTTC CASSYSAGLYGYTF
. TRBJ2-2 TRBV3-1 . TGTGCCAGCAGCCAAGCCAGCGGGGAGCTGTTTTTT CASSQASGELFF
few TRBJ1-1 TRBV27 TRBD1 TGTGCCAGCAGTTTAAGGGCGACAGGGGGCGCGGTATATACTGAAGCTTTCTTT CASSLRATGGAVYTEAFF
. TRBJ1-4 TRBV9 . TGTGCCAGCAGCGTGGGGACGGCAAATGAAAAACTGTTTTTT CASSVGTANEKLFF
. TRBJ2-7 TRBV2 . TGTGCCAGCAGTGATGTGGGGGTCACCTACGAGCAGTACTTC CASSDVGVTYEQYF
few TRBJ2-5 TRBV24-1 . TGTGCCACCAGTGACTTCGGGACACCTAAGGGAGAGACCCAGTACTTC CATSDFGTPKGETQYF
. TRBJ2-1 TRBV6-2/TRBV6-3 . TGTGCCAGCAACAACAGGGCTCGGGGCGGTGCGACGAGTTCGTATGAGCAGTTCTTC CASNNRARGGATSSYEQFF
many TRBJ1-1 TRBV7-2 . TGTGCCAGCAGCCCCGGGGTGTTTGAAGCTTTCTTT CASSPGVFEAFF
. TRBJ1-2 TRBV12-3/TRBV12-4 TRBD1 TGTGCCAGCAGTCTTCTGGGACAGACCTATGGCTACACCTTC CASSLLGQTYGYTF
many TRBJ2-7 TRBV7-2 TRBD1 TGTGCCAGCAGCTTATCAGGGGGCCCGTTAACTGCCTACGAGCAGTACTTC CASSLSGGPLTAYEQYF
. TRBJ1-1 TRBV24-1 TRBD1 TGTGCCACCAGTGATCCGGGGGACAGAGCGAACACTGAAGCTTTCTTT CATSDPGDRANTEAFF
few TRBJ2-7 TRBV2 TRBD2 TGTGCCAGCAAATGGGGGGGAGAAAACGAGCAGTACTTC CASKWGGENEQYF
few TRBJ2-7 TRBV9 . TGTGCCAGCAGCGTAGCTACGGGCGGTCGGTACTACGAGCAGTACTTC CASSVATGGRYYEQYF
. TRBJ2-1 TRBV6-2/TRBV6-3 . TGTGCCAGCAGTACGCCCTACAATGAGCAGTTCTTC CASSTPYNEQFF
few TRBJ1-4 TRBV7-9 . TGTGCCAGCAGCCAGGCGAGGGAGGAAGAAAAACTGTTTTTT CASSQAREEEKLFF
. TRBJ2-2 TRBV6-1 . TGTGCCAGCAGTGATAAATTAGGGATCGGGGAGCTGTTTTTT CASSDKLGIGELFF
. TRBJ1-2 TRBV4-1 . TGCGCCAGCAGCCGGCCGGGCCTGGGGGTAAACTATGGCTACACCTTC CASSRPGLGVNYGYTF